These 9 T cell receptor beta chains were all obtained from the same sample, sequenced in a study of shared clonotypes between healthy human individuals. TCRdb keeps only in-frame clones here, not all; method: immunoSEQ multiplex PCR. The sample holds about 690,000 clones, 90% seen once. Sequencing was performed on memory CD8+ T cells from PBMCs. Stated subset: CD45RO+ cells pooled with CCR7-negative TemRA cells. The receptors originated from a man aged 18 to 30 in good health. Some clones in this sample may be carry-over from other donors' samples.

The chain couples TRBV28 to TRBJ2-5; TRBD2 matches at 11 bases. Germline V gene lookup returns CDR1 MDHEN and CDR2 SYDVKM. The ends lost 5 bases at V and 1 base at J; junction bases unmatched: 6. The CDR3 spans 16 residues. CDR3 loop: CASSPGLAGFQETQYF. CDR3 coding DNA: TGTGCCAGCAGTCCAGGACTAGCGGGTTTCCAAGAGACCCAGTACTTC.

V gene TRBV5-6 combines with J gene TRBJ2-5; 7 bases are shared with TRBD2. Germline V gene sequence: CDR1 SGHDT, CDR2 YYEEEE. With 7 bases clipped from V and 5 bases from J, the junction kept 17 bases outside the gene matches. The CDR3 totals 16 residues. This CDR3 reads CASAESPRDYLETQYF. The CDR3 nucleotides are TGTGCCAGCGCCGAGTCCCCCCGGGACTACTTGGAGACCCAGTACTTC.

The genes are TRBV11-2 and TRBJ2-7; 10 nucleotides agree with TRBD1. The length of the CDR3 is 16 residues. Germline CDR1 is SGHAT and CDR2 is FQNNGV. V was pared by 5 bases and J by 4 bases, with 11 bases of the junction left unmatched. The CDR3 loop is CASSTLRDRGGYEQYF. The CDR3 DNA is TGTGCCAGCAGCACACTCCGGGACAGGGGTGGGTACGAGCAGTACTTC. Looking up the rest from reference TRBV11-2 and TRBJ2-7 gives the full variable domain: EAGVAQSPRYKIIEKRQSVAFWCNPISGHATLYWYQQILGQGPKLLIQFQNNGVVDDSQLPKDRFSAERLKGVDSTLKIQPAKLEDSAVYLCASSTLRDRGGYEQYFGPGTRLTVT.

This clone showed up many times. The rearrangement joins TRBV7-9 to TRBJ2-7; D could derive from TRBD1 or TRBD2 (5 bases each). V was shortened by 5 bases and J by 0 bases, with 14 bases between the two germline ends. The CDR3 has 15 amino acids. CDR1 is SEHNR, CDR2 FQNEAQ, per germline (reference sequence). The CDR3 nucleotides read TGTGCCAGCAGCGGTGGGGGAGATAGCTCCTACGAGCAGTACTTC. Translated, it gives CASSGGGDSSYEQYF.

The chain recombines TRBV19 with TRBJ1-2; D not certain. CDR3 length: 15 residues. Germline loops: CDR1 LNHDA, CDR2 SQIVND (reference sequence). Trimming pared 5 bases from V and 0 bases from J, leaving 13 bases between. The CDR3 DNA is TGTGCCAGTAGTGCAAGACGGAAAGCTAACTATGGCTACACCTTC. Protein sequence: CASSARRKANYGYTF.

The chain combines TRBV5-5 with TRBJ2-7; D unresolved. Germline-derived CDR1 and CDR2 are SGHKS and YYEKEE (reference sequence). The CDR3 covers 18 residues. V lost 1 base, J lost 3 bases, and 23 bases lay in between. Here the CDR3 reads CASSLLIIFGPVGYEQYF. As DNA, the CDR3 is TGTGCCAGCAGCTTGCTTATCATATTTGGGCCGGTTGGCTACGAGCAGTACTTC.

This clone turned up a few times. The chain carries TRBV29-1 and TRBJ1-2; no clear D. Looked up from germline, CDR1 is SQVTM and CDR2 is ANQGSEA. V gave up 4 bases and J gave up 4 bases, with 10 bases separating them. This CDR3 is 12 amino acids long. The CDR3 sequence is CSVGVEVYGYTF. The DNA of the CDR3 is TGCAGCGTTGGGGTGGAAGTCTATGGCTACACCTTC.

The chain is built from TRBV19 and TRBJ2-7; 9 bases are shared with TRBD1. The CDR3 loop spans 12 amino acids. The germline V gene encodes CDR1 LNHDA and CDR2 SQIVND (reference sequence). Trimming cost V 8 bases and J 5 bases; bases outside gene matches: 4. The CDR3: CASSGQGDEQYF. DNA for the CDR3: TGTGCCAGTTCGGGACAGGGAGACGAGCAGTACTTC. The full variable domain, rest sourced from reference TRBV19 and TRBJ2-7, is DGGITQSPKYLFRKEGQNVTLSCEQNLNHDAMYWYRQDPGQGLRLIYYSQIVNDFQKGDIAEGYSVSREKKESFPLTVTSAQKNPTAFYLCASSGQGDEQYFGPGTRLTVT.

This clone was seen once. The rearrangement joins TRBV6-5 to TRBJ2-7, with 8 positions matching TRBD2. The CDR3 has 13 amino acids. After removal of 5 bases from V and 3 bases from J, the junction contained 3 bases not matched to a gene. Germline lookup yields CDR1 MNHEY and CDR2 SVGAGI. CDR3 sequence (DNA): TGTGCCAGCAGTGAGGGACTAGACTACGAGCAGTACTTC. Residues: CASSEGLDYEQYF.